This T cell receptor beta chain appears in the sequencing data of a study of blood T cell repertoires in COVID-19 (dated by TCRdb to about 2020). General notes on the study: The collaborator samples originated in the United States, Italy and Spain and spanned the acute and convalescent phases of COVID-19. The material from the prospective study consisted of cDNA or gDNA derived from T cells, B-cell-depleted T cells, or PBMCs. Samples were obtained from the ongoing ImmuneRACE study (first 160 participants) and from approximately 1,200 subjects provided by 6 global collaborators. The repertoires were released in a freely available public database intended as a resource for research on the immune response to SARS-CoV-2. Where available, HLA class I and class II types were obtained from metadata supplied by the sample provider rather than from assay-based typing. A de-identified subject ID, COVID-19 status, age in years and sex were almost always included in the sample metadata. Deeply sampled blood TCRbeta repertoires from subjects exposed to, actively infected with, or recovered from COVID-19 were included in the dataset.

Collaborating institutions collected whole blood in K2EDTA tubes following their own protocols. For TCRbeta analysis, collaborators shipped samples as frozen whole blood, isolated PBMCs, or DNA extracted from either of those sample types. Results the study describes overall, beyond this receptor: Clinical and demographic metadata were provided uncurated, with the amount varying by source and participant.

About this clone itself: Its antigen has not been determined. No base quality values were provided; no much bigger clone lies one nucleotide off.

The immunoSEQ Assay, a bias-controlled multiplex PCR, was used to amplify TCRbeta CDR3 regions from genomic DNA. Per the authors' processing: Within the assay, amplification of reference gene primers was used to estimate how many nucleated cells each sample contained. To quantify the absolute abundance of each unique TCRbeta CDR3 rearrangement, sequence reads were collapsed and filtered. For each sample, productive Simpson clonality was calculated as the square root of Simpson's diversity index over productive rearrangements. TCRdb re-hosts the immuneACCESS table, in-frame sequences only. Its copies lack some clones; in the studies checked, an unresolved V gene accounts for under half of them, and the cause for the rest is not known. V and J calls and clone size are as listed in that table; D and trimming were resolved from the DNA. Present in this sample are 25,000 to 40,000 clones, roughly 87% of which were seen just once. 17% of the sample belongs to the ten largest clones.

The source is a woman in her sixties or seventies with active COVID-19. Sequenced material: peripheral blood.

The sequence in DNA is TGTGCCAGCAGCCAAGGACACAATCAGCCCCAGCATTTT. Its protein is CASSQGHNQPQHF. The chain joins TRBV3-1 (or the pseudogene TRBV3-2) to TRBJ1-5; the D segment cannot be called with confidence. V is cut by 1 base and J by 3 bases, and the space between the germline ends is 4 bases. The CDR3, cysteine through phenylalanine, is 13 amino acids long. The DNA shown is the 39-base CDR3, in frame from base 1. Taken from the germline V gene (reference sequence), the CDR1 and CDR2 loops are LGHDT and YNNKEL.